This T cell receptor beta chain originates from a study of T cell responses to AZD1222 COVID-19 vaccine. Study-wide results and caveats: Increased Spike-specific TCR breadth and depth were observed after two AZD1222 doses. Just a handful of AZD1222 recipients were seropositive at baseline.

Germline CDR1 MDHEN, CDR2 SYDVKM. This CDR3 is 16 amino acids long. V was pared by 6 bases and J by 0 bases, with 10 bases of the junction left unmatched. Profiled with immunoSEQ multiplex PCR; TCRdb holds only in-frame clones, not every one. The table lists 100,000 to 120,000 clones, roughly 89% of them singletons, with around 45% in the top ten. As regards this clone: Antigen unknown.

The source was peripheral blood, collected 28 days after the second AZD1222 dose. This chain links TRBV28 with TRBJ1-1; 7 positions agree with TRBD1. This receptor was taken from an adult who received the AZD1222 COVID-19 vaccine. CDR3: CASSPGTALMNTEAFF. The CDR3 DNA reads as TGTGCCAGCAGCCCCGGGACAGCACTAATGAACACTGAAGCTTTCTTT.